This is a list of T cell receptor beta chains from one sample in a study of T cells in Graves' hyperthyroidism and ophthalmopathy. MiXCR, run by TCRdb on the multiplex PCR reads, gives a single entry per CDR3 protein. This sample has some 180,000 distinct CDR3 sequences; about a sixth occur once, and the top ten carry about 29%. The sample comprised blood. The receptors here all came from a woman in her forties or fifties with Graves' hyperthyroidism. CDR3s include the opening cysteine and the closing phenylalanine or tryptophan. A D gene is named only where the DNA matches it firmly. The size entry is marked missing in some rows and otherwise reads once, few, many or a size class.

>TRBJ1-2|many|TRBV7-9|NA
CASRSFPGYPNYGYTF
TGTGCCAGCAGGTCTTTTCCAGGTTACCCTAACTATGGCTACACCTTC
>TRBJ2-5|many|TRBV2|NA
CASSGQAPRETQYF
TGTGCCAGCAGTGGCCAAGCCCCACGGGAGACCCAGTACTTC
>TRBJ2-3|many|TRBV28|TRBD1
CASEQGGTDTQYF
TGTGCCAGCGAACAGGGGGGCACAGATACGCAGTATTTT
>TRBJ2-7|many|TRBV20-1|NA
CSARGDTYEQYF
TGCAGTGCTAGAGGGGATACCTACGAGCAGTACTTC
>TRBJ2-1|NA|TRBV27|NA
CASGGDPGRRVNNEQFF
TGTGCCAGCGGCGGGGATCCGGGGAGGAGGGTCAACAATGAGCAGTTCTTC
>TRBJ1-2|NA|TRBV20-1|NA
CSASSGPGSYTF
TGCAGTGCTAGTTCCGGGCCCGGCAGCTACACCTTC
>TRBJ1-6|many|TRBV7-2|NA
CASSRALISPLHF
TGTGCCAGCAGCCGGGCCCTCATCTCACCCCTCCACTTT
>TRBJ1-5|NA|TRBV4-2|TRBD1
CASSPTGGHQPQHF
TGTGCCAGCAGCCCTACAGGGGGACACCAGCCCCAGCATTTT
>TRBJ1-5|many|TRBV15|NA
CATSREPPHMSNQPQHF
TGTGCCACCAGCAGAGAACCCCCTCATATGAGCAATCAGCCCCAGCATTTT
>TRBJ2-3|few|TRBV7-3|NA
CASSLTLLPTDTQYF
TGTGCCAGCAGCTTAACCCTACTACCCACAGATACGCAGTATTTT
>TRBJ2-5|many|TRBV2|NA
CASSEAPGVSVQETQYF
TGTGCCAGCAGTGAAGCCCCCGGGGTCTCGGTACAAGAGACCCAGTACTTC
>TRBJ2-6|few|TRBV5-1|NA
CASNGQYSGANVLTF
TGCGCCAGCAACGGACAGTACTCTGGGGCCAACGTCCTGACTTTC
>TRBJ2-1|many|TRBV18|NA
CASSPQYGDEQFF
TGTGCCAGCTCACCACAGTACGGGGATGAGCAGTTCTTC
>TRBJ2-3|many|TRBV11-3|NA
CASSSGRGGKDTDTQYF
TGTGCCAGCAGCTCGGGGAGGGGGGGCAAGGACACAGATACGCAGTATTTT
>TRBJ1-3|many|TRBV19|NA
CATSLVSGNTIYF
TGTGCCACCTCGTTAGTCTCTGGAAACACCATATATTTT
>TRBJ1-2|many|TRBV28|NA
CASSGQGNGYTF
TGTGCCAGCAGTGGGCAGGGGAATGGCTACACCTTC
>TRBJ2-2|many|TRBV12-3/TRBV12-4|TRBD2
CASNSSGGSGELFF
TGTGCCAGCAATTCTAGCGGGGGGTCCGGGGAGCTGTTTTTT
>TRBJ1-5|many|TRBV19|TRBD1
CASADRGINQPQHF
TGTGCCAGTGCGGACAGGGGAATCAATCAGCCCCAGCATTTT
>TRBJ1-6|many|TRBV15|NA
CATSRARGGSINSPLHF
TGTGCCACCAGCAGAGCCCGCGGGGGGTCTATCAATTCACCCCTCCACTTT
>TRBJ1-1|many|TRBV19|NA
CASNPTTYMGGNTEAFF
TGTGCCAGCAATCCAACAACCTACATGGGGGGGAACACTGAAGCTTTCTTT
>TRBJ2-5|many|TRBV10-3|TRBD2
CAISRESPGLAAQETQYF
TGTGCCATCAGTAGAGAGAGCCCTGGACTAGCGGCCCAAGAGACCCAGTACTTC
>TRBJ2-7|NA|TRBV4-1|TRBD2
CASSQYRAGGEPEQYF
TGCGCCAGCAGCCAGTACCGAGCGGGGGGGGAACCCGAGCAGTACTTC